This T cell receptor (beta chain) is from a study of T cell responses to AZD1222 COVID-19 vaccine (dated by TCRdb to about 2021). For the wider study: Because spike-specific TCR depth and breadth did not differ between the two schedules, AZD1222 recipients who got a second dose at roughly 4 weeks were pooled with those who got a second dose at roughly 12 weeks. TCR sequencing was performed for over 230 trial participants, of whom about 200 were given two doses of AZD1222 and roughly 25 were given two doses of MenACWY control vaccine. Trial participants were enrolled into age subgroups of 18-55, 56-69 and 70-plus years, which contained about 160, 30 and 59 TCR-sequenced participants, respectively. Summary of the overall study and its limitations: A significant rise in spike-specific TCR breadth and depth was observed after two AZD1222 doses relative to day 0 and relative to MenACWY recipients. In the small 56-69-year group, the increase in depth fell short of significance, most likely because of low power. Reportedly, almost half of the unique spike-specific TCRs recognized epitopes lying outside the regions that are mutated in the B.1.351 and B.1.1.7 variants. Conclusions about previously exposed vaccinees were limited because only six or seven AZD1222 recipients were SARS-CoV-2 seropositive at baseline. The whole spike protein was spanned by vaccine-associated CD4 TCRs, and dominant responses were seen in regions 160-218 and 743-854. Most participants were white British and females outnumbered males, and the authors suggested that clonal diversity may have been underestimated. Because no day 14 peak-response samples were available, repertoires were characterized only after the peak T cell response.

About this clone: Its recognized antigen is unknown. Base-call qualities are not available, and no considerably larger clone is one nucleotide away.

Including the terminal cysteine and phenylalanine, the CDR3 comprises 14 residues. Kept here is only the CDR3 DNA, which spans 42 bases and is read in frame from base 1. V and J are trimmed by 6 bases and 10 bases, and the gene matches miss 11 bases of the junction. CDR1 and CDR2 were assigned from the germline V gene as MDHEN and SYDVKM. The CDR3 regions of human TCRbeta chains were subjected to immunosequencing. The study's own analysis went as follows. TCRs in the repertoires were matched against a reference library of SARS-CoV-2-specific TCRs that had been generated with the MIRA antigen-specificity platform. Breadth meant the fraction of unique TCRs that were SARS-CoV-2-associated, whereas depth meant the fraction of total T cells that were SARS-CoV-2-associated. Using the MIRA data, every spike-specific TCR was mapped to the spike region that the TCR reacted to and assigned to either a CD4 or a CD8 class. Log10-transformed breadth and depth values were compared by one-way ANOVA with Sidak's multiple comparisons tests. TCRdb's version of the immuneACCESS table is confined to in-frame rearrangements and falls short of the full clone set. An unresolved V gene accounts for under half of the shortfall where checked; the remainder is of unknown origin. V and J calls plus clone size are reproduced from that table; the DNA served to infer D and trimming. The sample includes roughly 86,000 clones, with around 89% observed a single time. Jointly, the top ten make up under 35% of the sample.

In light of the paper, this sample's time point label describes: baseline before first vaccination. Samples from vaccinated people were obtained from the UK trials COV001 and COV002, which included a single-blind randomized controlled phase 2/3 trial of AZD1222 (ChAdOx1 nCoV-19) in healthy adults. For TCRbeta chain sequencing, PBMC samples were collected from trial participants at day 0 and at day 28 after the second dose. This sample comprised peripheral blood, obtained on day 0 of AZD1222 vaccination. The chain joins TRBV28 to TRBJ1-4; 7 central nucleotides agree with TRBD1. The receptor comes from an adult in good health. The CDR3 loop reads CASSLTYRDRKLFF. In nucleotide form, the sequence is TGTGCCAGCAGCCTGACATACCGGGACAGAAAACTGTTTTTT.